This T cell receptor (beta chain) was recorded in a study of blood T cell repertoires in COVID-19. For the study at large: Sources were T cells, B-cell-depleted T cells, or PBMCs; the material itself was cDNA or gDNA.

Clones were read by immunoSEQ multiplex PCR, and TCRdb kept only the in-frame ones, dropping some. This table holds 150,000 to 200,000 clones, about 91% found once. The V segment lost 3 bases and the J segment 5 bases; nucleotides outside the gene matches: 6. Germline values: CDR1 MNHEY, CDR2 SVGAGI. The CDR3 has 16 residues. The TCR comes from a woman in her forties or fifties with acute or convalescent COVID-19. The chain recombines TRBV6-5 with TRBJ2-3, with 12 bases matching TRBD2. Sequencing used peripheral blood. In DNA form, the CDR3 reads TGTGCCAGCAGTTATCGACTAGCGGGAGTTAAAGATACGCAGTATTTT. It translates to CASSYRLAGVKDTQYF.